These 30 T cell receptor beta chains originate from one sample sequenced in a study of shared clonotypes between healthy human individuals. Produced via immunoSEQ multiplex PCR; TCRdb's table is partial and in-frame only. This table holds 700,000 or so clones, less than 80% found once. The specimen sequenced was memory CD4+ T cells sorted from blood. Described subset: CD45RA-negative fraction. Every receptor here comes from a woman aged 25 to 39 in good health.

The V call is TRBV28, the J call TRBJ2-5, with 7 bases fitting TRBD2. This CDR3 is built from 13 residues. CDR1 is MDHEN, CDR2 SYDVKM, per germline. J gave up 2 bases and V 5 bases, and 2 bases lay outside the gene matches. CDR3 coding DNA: TGTGCCAGCAGTCCCGGGAGGCAAGAGACCCAGTACTTC. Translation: CASSPGRQETQYF. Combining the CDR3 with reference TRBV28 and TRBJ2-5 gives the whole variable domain DVKVTQSSRYLVKRTGEKVFLECVQDMDHENMFWYRQDPGLGLRLIYFSYDVKMKEKGDIPEGYSVSREKKERFSLILESASTNQTSMYLCASSPGRQETQYFGPGTRLLVL.

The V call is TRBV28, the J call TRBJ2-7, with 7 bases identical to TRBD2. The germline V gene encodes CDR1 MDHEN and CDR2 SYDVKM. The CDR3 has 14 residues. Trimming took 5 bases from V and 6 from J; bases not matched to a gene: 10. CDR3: CASSQPGGGLEQYF. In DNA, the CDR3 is TGTGCCAGCAGTCAGCCCGGGGGAGGGCTCGAGCAGTACTTC.

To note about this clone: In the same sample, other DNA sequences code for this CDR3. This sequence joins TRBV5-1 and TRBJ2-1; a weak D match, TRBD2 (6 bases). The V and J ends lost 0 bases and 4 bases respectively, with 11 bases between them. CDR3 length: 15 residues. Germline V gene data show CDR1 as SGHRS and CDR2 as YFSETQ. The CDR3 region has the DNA TGCGCCAGCAGCTTGGGGGGGACTCAATACAATGAGCAGTTCTTC. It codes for CASSLGGTQYNEQFF.

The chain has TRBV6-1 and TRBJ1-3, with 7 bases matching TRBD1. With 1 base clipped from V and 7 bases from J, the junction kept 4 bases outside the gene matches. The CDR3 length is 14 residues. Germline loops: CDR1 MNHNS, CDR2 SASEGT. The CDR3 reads CASSEGQGVNTIYF. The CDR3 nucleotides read TGTGCCAGCAGTGAAGGGCAGGGGGTTAACACCATATATTTT.

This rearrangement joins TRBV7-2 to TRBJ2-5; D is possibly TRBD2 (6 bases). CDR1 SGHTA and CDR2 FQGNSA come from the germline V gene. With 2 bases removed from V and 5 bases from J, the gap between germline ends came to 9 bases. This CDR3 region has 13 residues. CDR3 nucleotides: TGTGCCAGCAGCTTAAGAGGAGGGGAGACCCAGTACTTC. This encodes CASSLRGGETQYF.

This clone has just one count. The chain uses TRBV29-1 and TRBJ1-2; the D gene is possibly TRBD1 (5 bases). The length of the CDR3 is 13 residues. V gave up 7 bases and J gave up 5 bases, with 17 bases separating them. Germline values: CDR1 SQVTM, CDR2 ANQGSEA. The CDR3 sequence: CSAVPGTDYGYTF. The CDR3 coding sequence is TGCAGCGCTGTGCCCGGGACGGATTATGGCTACACCTTC.

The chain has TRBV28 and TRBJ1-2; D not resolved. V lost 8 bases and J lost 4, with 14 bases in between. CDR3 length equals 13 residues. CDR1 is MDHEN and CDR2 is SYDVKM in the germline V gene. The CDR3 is CASSTPQTYGYTF. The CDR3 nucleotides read TGTGCCAGCTCCACTCCCCAGACCTATGGCTACACCTTC.

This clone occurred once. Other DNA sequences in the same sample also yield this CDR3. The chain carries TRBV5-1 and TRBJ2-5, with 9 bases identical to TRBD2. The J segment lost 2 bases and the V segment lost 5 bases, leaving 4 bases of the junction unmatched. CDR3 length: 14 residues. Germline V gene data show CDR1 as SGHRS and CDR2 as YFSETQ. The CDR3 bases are TGCGCCAGCAGTCCTAGCGGGGATCAAGAGACCCAGTACTTC. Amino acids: CASSPSGDQETQYF.

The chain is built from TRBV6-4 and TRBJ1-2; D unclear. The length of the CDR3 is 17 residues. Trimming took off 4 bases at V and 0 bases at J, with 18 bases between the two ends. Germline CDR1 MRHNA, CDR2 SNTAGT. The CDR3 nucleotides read TGTGCCAGCAGTGCTACCGGCAGTCACCGAGCTAACTATGGCTACACCTTC. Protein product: CASSATGSHRANYGYTF.

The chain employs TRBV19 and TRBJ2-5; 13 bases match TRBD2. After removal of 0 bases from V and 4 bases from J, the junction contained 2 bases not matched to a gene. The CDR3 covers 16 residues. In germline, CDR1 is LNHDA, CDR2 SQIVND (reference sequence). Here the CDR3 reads CASSIDRLAGGETQYF. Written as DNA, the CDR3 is TGTGCCAGTAGTATAGATCGACTAGCGGGAGGAGAGACCCAGTACTTC. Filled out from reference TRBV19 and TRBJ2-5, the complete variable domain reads DGGITQSPKYLFRKEGQNVTLSCEQNLNHDAMYWYRQDPGQGLRLIYYSQIVNDFQKGDIAEGYSVSREKKESFPLTVTSAQKNPTAFYLCASSIDRLAGGETQYFGPGTRLLVL.

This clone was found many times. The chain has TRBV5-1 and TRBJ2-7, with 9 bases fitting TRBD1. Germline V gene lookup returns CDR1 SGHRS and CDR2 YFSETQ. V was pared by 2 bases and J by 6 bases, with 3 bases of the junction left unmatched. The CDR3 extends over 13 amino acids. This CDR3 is CASSFTGGREQYF. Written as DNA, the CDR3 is TGCGCCAGCAGCTTTACAGGGGGCCGCGAGCAGTACTTC.

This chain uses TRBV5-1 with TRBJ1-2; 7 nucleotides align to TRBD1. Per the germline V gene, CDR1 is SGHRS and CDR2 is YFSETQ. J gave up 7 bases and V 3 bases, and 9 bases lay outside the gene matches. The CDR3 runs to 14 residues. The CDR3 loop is CASSSRQGVGGYTF. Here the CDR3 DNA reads TGCGCCAGCAGCTCCAGACAGGGCGTCGGTGGCTACACCTTC. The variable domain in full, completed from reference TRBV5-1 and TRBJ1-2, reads KAGVTQTPRYLIKTRGQQVTLSCSPISGHRSVSWYQQTPGQGLQFLFEYFSETQRNKGNFPGRFSGRQFSNSRSEMNVSTLELGDSALYLCASSSRQGVGGYTFGSGTRLTVV.

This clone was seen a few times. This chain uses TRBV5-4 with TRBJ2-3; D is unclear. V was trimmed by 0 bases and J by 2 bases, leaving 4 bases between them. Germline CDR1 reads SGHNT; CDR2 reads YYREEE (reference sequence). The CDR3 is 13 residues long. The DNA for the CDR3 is TGTGCCAGCAGCTTGGTTAACACAGATACGCAGTATTTT. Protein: CASSLVNTDTQYF.

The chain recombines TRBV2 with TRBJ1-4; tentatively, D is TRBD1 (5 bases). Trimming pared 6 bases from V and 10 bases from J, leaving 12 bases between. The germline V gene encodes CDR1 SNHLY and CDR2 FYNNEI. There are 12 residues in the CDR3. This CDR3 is CASSPQGGKLFF. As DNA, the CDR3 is TGTGCCAGCAGCCCTCAGGGCGGAAAACTGTTTTTT. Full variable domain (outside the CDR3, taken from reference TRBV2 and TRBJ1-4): EPEVTQTPSHQVTQMGQEVILRCVPISNHLYFYWYRQILGQKVEFLVSFYNNEISEKSEIFDDQFSVERPDGSNFTLKIRSTKLEDSAMYFCASSPQGGKLFFGSGTQLSVL.

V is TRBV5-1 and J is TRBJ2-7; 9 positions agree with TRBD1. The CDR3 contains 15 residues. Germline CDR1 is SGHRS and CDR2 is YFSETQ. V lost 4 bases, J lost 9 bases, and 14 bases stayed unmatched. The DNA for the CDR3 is TGCGCCAGCAGCGGGAACGCGGGGACAGGGTCAAGGCAGTACTTC. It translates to CASSGNAGTGSRQYF.

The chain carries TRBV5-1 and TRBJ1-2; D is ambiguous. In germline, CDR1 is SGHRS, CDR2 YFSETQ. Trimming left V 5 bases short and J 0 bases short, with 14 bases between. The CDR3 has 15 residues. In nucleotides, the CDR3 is TGCGCCAGCAGAAGTGCCCCCGGCTCTAACTATGGCTACACCTTC. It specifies CASRSAPGSNYGYTF. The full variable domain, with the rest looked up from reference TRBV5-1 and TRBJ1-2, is KAGVTQTPRYLIKTRGQQVTLSCSPISGHRSVSWYQQTPGQGLQFLFEYFSETQRNKGNFPGRFSGRQFSNSRSEMNVSTLELGDSALYLCASRSAPGSNYGYTFGSGTRLTVV.

The CDR3 protein is CAIGGGQETQYF. The CDR3 region has the DNA TGTGCCATCGGGGGGGGCCAAGAGACCCAGTACTTC. V gene TRBV10-3 combines with J gene TRBJ2-5; TRBD2 aligns across 7 bases. V dropped 8 bases and J dropped 1; count of bases not matched to a gene: 1. The CDR3 is made up of 12 amino acids. Germline-derived CDR1 and CDR2 are ENHRY and SYGVKD.

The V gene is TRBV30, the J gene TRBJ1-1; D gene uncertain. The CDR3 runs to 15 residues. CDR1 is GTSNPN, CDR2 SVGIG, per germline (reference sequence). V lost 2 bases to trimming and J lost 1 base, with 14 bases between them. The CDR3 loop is CAWSMIGGRNTEAFF. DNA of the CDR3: TGTGCCTGGAGTATGATTGGTGGGCGGAACACTGAAGCTTTCTTT.

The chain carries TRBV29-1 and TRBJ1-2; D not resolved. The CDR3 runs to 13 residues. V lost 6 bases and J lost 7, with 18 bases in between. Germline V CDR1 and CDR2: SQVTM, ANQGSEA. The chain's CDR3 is CSVIGGRVGGYTF. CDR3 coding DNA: TGCAGCGTCATCGGAGGGAGGGTTGGTGGCTACACCTTC. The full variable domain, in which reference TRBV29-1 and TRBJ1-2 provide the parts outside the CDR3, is SAVISQKPSRDICQRGTSLTIQCQVDSQVTMMFWYRQQPGQSLTLIATANQGSEATYESGFVIDKFPISRPNLTFSTLTVSNMSPEDSSIYLCSVIGGRVGGYTFGSGTRLTVV.

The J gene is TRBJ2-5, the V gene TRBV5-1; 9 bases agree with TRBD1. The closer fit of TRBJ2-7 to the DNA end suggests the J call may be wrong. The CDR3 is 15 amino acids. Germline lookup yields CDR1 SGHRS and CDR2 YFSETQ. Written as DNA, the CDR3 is TGCGCCAGCAGCTTGGGGGACAGGGACTTCTACGAGCAGTACTTC. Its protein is CASSLGDRDFYEQYF.

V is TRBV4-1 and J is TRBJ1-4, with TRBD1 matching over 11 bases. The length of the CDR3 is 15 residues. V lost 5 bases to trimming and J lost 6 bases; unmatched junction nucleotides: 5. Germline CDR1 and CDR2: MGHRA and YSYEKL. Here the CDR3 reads CASSSRTGGYEKLFF. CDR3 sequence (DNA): TGCGCCAGCAGCTCCCGGACAGGGGGCTATGAAAAACTGTTTTTT.

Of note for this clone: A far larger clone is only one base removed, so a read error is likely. The CDR3 coding sequence is TGTGCCAGCAGCTTAGGAGTGGGCTACGAGCAGTACTTC. This gives the protein CASSLGVGYEQYF. The chain has TRBV11-2 and TRBJ2-7; D gene ambiguous. The CDR3 contains 13 residues. The germline V gene encodes CDR1 SGHAT and CDR2 FQNNGV. V lost 1 base to trimming and J lost 3 bases, with 7 bases between them.

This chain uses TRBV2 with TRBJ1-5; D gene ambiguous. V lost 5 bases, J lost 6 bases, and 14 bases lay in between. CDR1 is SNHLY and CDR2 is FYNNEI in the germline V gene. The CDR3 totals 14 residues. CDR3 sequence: CASSSRAASQPQHF. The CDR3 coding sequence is TGTGCCAGCAGTTCCCGGGCCGCGAGTCAGCCCCAGCATTTT.

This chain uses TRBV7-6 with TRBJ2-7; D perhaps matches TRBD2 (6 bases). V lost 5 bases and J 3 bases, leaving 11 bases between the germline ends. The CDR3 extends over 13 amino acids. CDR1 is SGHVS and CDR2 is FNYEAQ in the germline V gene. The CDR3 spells CASSPPGGYEQYF. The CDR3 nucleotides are TGTGCCAGCAGCCCCCCCGGGGGCTACGAGCAGTACTTC.

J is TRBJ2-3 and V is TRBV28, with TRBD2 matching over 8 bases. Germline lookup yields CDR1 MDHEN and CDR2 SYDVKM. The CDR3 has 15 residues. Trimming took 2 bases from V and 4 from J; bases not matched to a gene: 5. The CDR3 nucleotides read TGTGCCAGCAGTTTAGGAGGGCGGGAGGCAGATACGCAGTATTTT. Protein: CASSLGGREADTQYF.

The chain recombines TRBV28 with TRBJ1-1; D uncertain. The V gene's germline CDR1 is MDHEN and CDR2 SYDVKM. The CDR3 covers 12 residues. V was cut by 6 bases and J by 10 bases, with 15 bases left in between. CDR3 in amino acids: CASSSGPRGAFF. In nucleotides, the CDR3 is TGTGCCAGCAGCTCAGGACCGCGCGGAGCTTTCTTT.

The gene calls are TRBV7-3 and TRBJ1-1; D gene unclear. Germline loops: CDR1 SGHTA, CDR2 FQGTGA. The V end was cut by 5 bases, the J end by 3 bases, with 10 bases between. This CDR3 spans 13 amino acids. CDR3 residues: CASSTGPDTEAFF. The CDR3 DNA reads TGTGCCAGCAGCACCGGACCCGACACTGAAGCTTTCTTT.

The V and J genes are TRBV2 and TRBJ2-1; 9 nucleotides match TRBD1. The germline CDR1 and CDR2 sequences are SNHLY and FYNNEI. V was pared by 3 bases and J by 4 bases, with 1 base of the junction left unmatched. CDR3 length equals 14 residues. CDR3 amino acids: CASSEGQGYNEQFF. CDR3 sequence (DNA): TGTGCCAGCAGTGAGGGACAGGGATACAATGAGCAGTTCTTC.

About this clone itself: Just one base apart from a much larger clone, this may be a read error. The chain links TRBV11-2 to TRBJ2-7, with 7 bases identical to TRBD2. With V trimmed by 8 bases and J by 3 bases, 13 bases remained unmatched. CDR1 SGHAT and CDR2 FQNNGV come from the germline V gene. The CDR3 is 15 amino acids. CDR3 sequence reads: CASGPWEGWGYEQYF. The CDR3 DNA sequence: TGTGCCAGCGGCCCCTGGGAGGGTTGGGGCTACGAGCAGTACTTC.

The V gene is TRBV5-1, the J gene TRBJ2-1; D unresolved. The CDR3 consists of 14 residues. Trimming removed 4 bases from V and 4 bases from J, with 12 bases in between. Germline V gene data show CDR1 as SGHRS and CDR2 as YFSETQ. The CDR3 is CASSRDLYYNEQFF. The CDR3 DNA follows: TGCGCCAGCAGCCGAGATCTATATTACAATGAGCAGTTCTTC.